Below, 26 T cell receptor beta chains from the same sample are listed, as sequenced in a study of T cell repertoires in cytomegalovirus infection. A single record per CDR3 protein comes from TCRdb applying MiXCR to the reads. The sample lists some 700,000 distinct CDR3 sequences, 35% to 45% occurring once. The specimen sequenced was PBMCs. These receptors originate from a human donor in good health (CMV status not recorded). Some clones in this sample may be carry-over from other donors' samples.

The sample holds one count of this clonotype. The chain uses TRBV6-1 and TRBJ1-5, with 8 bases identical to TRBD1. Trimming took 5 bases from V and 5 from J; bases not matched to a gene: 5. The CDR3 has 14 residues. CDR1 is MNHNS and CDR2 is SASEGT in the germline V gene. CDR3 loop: CASSYRTGYQPQHF. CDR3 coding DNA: TGTGCCAGCAGTTATCGGACAGGGTATCAGCCCCAGCATTTT.

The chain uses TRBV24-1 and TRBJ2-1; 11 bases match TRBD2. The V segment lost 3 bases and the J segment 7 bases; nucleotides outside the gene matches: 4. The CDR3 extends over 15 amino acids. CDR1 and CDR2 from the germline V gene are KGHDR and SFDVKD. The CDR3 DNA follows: TGTGCCACCAGTGATGTAGCGGGAGGGCTGAATGAGCAGTTCTTC. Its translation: CATSDVAGGLNEQFF.

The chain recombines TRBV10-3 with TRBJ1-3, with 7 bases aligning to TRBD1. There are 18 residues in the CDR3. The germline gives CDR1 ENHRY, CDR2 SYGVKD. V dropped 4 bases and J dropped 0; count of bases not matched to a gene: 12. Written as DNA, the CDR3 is TGTGCCATCAGTGCACAGGGGATCTCTGGGCCCTCTGGAAACACCATATATTTT. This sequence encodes CAISAQGISGPSGNTIYF.

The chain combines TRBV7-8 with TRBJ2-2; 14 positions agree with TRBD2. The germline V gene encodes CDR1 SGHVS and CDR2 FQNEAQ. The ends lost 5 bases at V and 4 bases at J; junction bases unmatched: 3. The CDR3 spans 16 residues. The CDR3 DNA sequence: TGTGCCAGCAGCCGGGGACTAGCGGGAGCCACCGGGGAGCTGTTTTTT. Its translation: CASSRGLAGATGELFF.

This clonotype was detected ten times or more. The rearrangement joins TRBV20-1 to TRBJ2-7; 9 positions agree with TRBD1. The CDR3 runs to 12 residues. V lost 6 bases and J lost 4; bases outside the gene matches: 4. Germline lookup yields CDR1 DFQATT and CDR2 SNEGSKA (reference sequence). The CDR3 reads CSARDREYEQYF. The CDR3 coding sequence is TGCAGTGCCCGGGACAGGGAATACGAGCAGTACTTC.

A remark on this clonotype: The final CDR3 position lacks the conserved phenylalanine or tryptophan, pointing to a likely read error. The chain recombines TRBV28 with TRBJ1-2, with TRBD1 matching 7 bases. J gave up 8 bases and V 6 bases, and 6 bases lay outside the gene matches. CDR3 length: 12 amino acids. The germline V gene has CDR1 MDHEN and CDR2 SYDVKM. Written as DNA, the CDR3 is TGTGCCAGCAGCGGGACAGATGAGGGCTACACCTAC. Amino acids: CASSGTDEGYTY.

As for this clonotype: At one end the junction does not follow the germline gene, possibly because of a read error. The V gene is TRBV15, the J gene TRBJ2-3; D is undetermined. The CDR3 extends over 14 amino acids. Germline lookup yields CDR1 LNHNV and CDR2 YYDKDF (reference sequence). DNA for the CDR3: TGTGCCGCCAGAAGAGTGGGCGTATCAGATACGCAGTATTTT. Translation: CAARRVGVSDTQYF.

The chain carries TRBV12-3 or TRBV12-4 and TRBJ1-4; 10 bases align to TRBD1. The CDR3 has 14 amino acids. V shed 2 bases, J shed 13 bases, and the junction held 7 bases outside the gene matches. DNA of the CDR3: TGTGCCAGCAGTTTAATGGGGGGACAGGGGACACTGTTTTTT. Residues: CASSLMGGQGTLFF.

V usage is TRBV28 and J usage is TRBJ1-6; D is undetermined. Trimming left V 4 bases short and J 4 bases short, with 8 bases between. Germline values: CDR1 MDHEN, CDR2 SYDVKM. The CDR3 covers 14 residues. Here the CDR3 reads CASSSMGYNSPLHF. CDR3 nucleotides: TGTGCCAGCAGTTCTATGGGGTATAATTCACCCCTCCACTTT.

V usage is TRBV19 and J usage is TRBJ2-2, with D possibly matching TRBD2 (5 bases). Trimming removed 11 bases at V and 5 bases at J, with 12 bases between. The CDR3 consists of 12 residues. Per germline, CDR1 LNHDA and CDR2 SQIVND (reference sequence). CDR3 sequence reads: CAGLQATGELFF. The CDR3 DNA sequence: TGTGCCGGACTCCAAGCAACCGGGGAGCTGTTTTTT.

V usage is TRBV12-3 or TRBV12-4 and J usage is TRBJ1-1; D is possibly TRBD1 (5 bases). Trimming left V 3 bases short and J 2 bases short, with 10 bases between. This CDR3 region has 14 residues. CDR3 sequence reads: CASSFQGINTEAFF. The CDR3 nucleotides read TGTGCCAGCAGTTTCCAGGGCATTAACACTGAAGCTTTCTTT.

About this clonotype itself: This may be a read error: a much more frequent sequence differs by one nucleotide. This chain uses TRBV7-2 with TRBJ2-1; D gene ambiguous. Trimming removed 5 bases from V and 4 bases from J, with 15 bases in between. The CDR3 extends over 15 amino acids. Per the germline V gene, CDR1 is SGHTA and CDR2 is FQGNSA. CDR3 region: CASSVGGDSYNEQFF. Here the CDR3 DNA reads TGTGCCAGCAGCGTAGGCGGCGACTCGTACAATGAGCAGTTCTTC.

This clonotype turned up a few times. CDR3 sequence: CASSIRTEDEQFF. The DNA of the CDR3 is TGTGCCAGCAGCATAAGGACTGAGGATGAGCAGTTCTTC. The chain links TRBV11-2 to TRBJ2-1, with a weak D call TRBD2 (5 bases). The CDR3 is 13 amino acids. CDR1 and CDR2 (germline): SGHAT, FQNNGV. V lost 5 bases to trimming and J lost 8 bases, with 13 bases between them.

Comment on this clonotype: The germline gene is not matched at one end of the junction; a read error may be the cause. Here the CDR3 DNA reads TGTGCCGGCAGCTTAAAATTAGGGGCGGCCGAACGCACTGAAGCTTTCTTT. It encodes CAGSLKLGAAERTEAFF. The chain links TRBV7-4 to TRBJ1-1, with D possibly TRBD1 on 5 matching bases. This CDR3 is built from 17 residues. Germline loops: CDR1 SGHVT, CDR2 SQSDAQ. Full variable domain (missing parts from reference TRBV7-4 and TRBJ1-1): GAGVSQSPRYKVAKRGRDVALRCDSISGHVTLYWYRQTLGQGSEVLTYSQSDAQRDKSGRPSGRFSAERPERSVSTLKIQRTEQGDSAVYLCAGSLKLGAAERTEAFFGQGTRLTVV.

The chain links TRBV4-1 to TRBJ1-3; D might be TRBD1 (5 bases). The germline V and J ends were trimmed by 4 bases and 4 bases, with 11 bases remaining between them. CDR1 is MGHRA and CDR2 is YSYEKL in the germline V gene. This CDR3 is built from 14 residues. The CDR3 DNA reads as TGCGCCAGCAGCCCGCAGGGTAACGGAAACACCATATATTTT. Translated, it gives CASSPQGNGNTIYF.

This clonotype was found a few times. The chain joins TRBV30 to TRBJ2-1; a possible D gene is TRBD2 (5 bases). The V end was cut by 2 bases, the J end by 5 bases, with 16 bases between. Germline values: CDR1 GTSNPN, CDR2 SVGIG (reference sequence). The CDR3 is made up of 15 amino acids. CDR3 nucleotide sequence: TGTGCCTGGAGTTTTAACGGGGTAAGGGACAATGAGCAGTTCTTC. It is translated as CAWSFNGVRDNEQFF.

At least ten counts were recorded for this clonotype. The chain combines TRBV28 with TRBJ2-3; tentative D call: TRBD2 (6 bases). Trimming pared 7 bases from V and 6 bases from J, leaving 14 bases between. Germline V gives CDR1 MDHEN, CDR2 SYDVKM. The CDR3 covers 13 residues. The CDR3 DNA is TGTGCCAGCATCAACGGCGGGGCTGATACGCAGTATTTT. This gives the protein CASINGGADTQYF.

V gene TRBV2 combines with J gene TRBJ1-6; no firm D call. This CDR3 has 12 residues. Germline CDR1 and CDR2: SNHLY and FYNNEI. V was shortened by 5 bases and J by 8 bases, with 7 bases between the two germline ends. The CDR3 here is CASSSADSPLHF. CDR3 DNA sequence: TGTGCCAGCAGTTCAGCAGATTCACCCCTCCACTTT.

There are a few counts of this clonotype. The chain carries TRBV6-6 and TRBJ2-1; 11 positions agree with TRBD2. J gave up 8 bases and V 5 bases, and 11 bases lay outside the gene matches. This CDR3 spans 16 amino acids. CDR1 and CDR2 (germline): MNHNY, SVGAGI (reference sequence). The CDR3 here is CASSPILTSGRDEQFF. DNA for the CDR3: TGTGCCAGCAGTCCCATATTAACTAGCGGGAGAGATGAGCAGTTCTTC.

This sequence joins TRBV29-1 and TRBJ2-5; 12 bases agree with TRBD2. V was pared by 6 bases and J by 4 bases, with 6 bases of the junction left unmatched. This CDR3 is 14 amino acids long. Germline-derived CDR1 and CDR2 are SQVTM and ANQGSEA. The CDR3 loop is CSVGTSGLGETQYF. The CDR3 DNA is TGCAGCGTCGGGACTAGCGGGTTAGGAGAGACCCAGTACTTC.

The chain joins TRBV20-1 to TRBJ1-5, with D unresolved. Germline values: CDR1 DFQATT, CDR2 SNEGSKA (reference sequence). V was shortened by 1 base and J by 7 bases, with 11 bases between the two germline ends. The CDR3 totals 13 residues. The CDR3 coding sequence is TGCAGTGCTAGAGGGACCGCGACGCAGCCCCAGCATTTT. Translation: CSARGTATQPQHF.

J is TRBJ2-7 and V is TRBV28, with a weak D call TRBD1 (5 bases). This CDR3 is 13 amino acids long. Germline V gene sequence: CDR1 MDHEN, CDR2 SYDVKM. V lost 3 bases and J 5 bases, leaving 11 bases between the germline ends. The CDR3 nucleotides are TGTGCCAGCAGTTTCGTCGACAGAAACGAGCAGTACTTC. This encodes CASSFVDRNEQYF.

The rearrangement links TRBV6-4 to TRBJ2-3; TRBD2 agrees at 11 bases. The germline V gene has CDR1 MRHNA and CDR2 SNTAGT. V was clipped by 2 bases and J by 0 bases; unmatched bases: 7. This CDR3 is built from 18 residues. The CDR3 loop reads CASSDRPIAGGSTDTQYF. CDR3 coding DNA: TGTGCCAGCAGTGACCGTCCTATAGCGGGAGGGAGCACAGATACGCAGTATTTT.

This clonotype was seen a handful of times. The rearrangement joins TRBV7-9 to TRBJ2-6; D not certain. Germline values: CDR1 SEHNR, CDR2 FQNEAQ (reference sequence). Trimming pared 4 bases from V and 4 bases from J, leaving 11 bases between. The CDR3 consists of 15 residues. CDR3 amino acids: CASSSWAPGANVLTF. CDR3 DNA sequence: TGTGCCAGCAGCTCATGGGCTCCGGGGGCCAACGTCCTGACTTTC.

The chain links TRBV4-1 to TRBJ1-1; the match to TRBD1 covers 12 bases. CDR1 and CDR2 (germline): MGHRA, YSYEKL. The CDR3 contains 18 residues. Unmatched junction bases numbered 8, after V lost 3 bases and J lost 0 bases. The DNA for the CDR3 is TGCGCCAGCAGCCACGCCGGGACAGGGGGCTGGATGAACACTGAAGCTTTCTTT. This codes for CASSHAGTGGWMNTEAFF.

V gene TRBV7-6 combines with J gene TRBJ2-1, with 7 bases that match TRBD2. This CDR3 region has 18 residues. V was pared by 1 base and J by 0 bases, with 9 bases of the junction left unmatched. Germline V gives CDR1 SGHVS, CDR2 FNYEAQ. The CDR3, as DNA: TGTGCCAGCAGCTTAGTGACTAGCACATTTCCCTCCTACAATGAGCAGTTCTTC. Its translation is CASSLVTSTFPSYNEQFF.